This paragraph covers one T cell receptor beta chain sequence. Its antigen specificity is not known. No much larger clone is present one base from it, and per-base qualities are unavailable. This record comes from a study of blood T cell repertoires in COVID-19 (dated by TCRdb to 2020 to 2021). Background for the entire study: Samples from collaborators originated in the United States, Italy and Spain and spanned both the acute and convalescent phases of COVID-19. The material from the prospective study consisted of cDNA or gDNA derived from T cells, B-cell-depleted T cells, or PBMCs. Deeply sampled blood TCRbeta repertoires from subjects exposed to, actively infected with, or recovered from COVID-19 were included in the dataset. Nearly every sample came with metadata listing a de-identified subject ID, COVID-19 status, age in years and sex. Where HLA class I and class II types were available, the types were taken from metadata supplied by the sample provider, not from assay-based typing. The repertoires were released in a freely available public database intended as a resource for research on the immune response to SARS-CoV-2. The samples were drawn from the first 160 participants of the ongoing ImmuneRACE study and from 950 to 1,500 subjects provided by 6 global collaborators. Study-level results and caveats: The quantity of clinical and demographic metadata differed by source and by participant and was supplied without curation.

Whole blood was collected in K2EDTA tubes by collaborating institutions according to the institutions' own protocols. For TCRbeta analysis, collaborators shipped samples in one of three forms: frozen whole blood, isolated PBMCs, or DNA extracted from either of those sample types. The germline V gene provides CDR1 MRHNA and CDR2 SNTAGT. CDR3 length: 15 amino acids, cysteine to phenylalanine. Just the 45-base CDR3 DNA is kept, in frame starting at base 1. Trimming accounts for 3 bases at V and 3 bases at J, while the number of junction bases matched to no gene is 5. TCRbeta CDR3 regions were amplified from genomic DNA by means of the immunoSEQ Assay, a bias-controlled multiplex PCR. Per the source publication's procedure: Within the assay, amplification of reference gene primers was used to estimate how many nucleated cells each sample contained. To quantify the absolute abundance of each unique TCRbeta CDR3 rearrangement, sequence reads were collapsed and filtered. For each sample, productive Simpson clonality was calculated as the square root of Simpson's diversity index across productive rearrangements. This immuneACCESS table, as held by TCRdb, lists in-frame sequences with V and J called but not all clones. Of the missing ones, under half trace to an unresolved V gene in checked studies; the others have no known cause. V, J and clone size are those of that table, while D and trimming were read from the DNA. The sample profile shows 60,000 to 75,000 clones; more than 75% of them were found once. The ten top clones hold 5% to 6.5% of the sample.

The sequenced sample consisted of peripheral blood. This sequence was found in a man in his fifties with active COVID-19. Here the chain combines TRBV6-4 and TRBJ2-3, with 8 bases in between that match TRBD1. The CDR3 region: CASSEEQGGTDTQYF. DNA sequence: TGTGCCAGCAGTGAGGAACAGGGGGGAACAGATACGCAGTATTTT.